Sequencing of this TCR beta chain was carried out in a study of shared clonotypes between healthy human individuals. Sequencing was performed with immunoSEQ multiplex PCR; in TCRdb, only in-frame clones are kept and a portion is missing. The sample records about 1.9 million clones, around 93% being singletons. CD45RO-negative CD8 cells positively selected for CCR7 made up the naive population, which excluded terminally differentiated effector memory CD45RA+ cells. CDR3 length equals 14 residues. Germline CDR1 and CDR2: MDHEN and SYDVKM. J lost 7 bases, V lost 4 bases, and 10 bases had no gene match. Sample: naive CD8+ T cells from PBMCs. The sequence was obtained from a man younger than 35 in good health. Some clones in this sample may be carry-over from other donors' samples. V is TRBV28 and J is TRBJ2-7, with 7 bases aligning to TRBD2. The CDR3 spells CASSWASGSREQYF. The CDR3 nucleotides read TGTGCCAGCAGTTGGGCTAGCGGATCTCGAGAGCAGTACTTC. Together with reference TRBV28 and TRBJ2-7, the CDR3 gives the full variable domain: DVKVTQSSRYLVKRTGEKVFLECVQDMDHENMFWYRQDPGLGLRLIYFSYDVKMKEKGDIPEGYSVSREKKERFSLILESASTNQTSMYLCASSWASGSREQYFGPGTRLTVT.